What follows describes a single T cell receptor beta chain. The junction departs from the called germline gene at one end, perhaps through a read error. These data are taken from a study of blood T cell repertoires in COVID-19. Study-wide background: Nucleic acid was either cDNA or gDNA, and it came from T cells, B-cell-depleted T cells, or PBMCs.

Authors' methods: Amplification of reference gene primers was used by the study to estimate nucleated cell counts. Libraries were prepared by immunoSEQ multiplex PCR; TCRdb keeps only in-frame clonotypes and omits some of them. V, J and clone size derive from that table, while D and trimming were established from the DNA sequence. The data show about 360,000 clones, around 90% seen once. This CDR3 is 11 amino acids long. The germline gives CDR1 MNHEY, CDR2 SVGAGI. The clonotype originates from a human donor in a cohort sampled during active COVID-19. The V gene is TRBV6-5, the J gene TRBJ1-2; no firm D call. Sequencing was performed on peripheral blood. The chain's CDR3 is CASSYSASQIF. CDR3 in DNA: TGTGCCAGCAGTTACTCGGCCTCCCAGATCTTC.